This T cell receptor beta chain originates from a study of control samples from healthy donors and cancer patients (TCRdb year 2020). The protocol used for the library was the immunoSEQ multiplex PCR assay. This is the immuneACCESS table as TCRdb keeps it, with only in-frame sequences that have V and J called. A part of the clones is gone; compared with another copy, unresolved V genes explain less than half, and the rest is unexplained. Here the sample has approximately 150,000 clones; about 91% occur a single time. Just over 2% of the sample goes to the ten largest clones. As regards this clone: The antigen this receptor binds is unknown. No much larger clonotype is one base removed from it; base qualities were not supplied. Different DNA sequences within this sample yield the same CDR3.

V loses 3 bases, J loses 2 bases, and the germline ends lie 2 bases apart. The CDR3 spans 12 residues, from the cysteine through the phenylalanine. Only the CDR3 DNA stays, 36 bases, in frame from base 1. The receptor chain draws on TRBV12-3 or TRBV12-4 and TRBJ1-5; the D gene is unclear. Sequencing was performed on blood. The sequence was obtained from a middle-aged woman in good health. CDR3 loop: CASSLGNQPQHF. The sequenced DNA is TGTGCCAGCAGTTTGGGCAATCAGCCCCAGCATTTT.